The sample holds one count of the clone carrying this T cell receptor (beta chain). Its cognate antigen is unknown. Profiled with immunoSEQ multiplex PCR; TCRdb holds only in-frame clones, not every one. The sample lists some 60,000 clones; roughly 88% were seen once. This entry is derived from a study of T cell responses to AZD1222 COVID-19 vaccine. Overall study: Pooled together were second doses at about 4 or about 12 weeks.

Study-wide points: Only a handful of AZD1222 recipients, more than five in all, had baseline seropositivity.

The clonotype originates from an adult in good health. The source was peripheral blood, collected on day 0 of AZD1222 vaccination.

CDR3 sequence reads: CASSEQFIEAFF. DNA of the CDR3: TGTGCCAGCAGTGAACAATTTATTGAAGCTTTCTTT. The V call is TRBV6-1, the J call TRBJ1-1; no definite D call. V lost 2 bases, J lost 7 bases, and 8 bases lay in between. The CDR3 sequence is 12 residues long. CDR1 MNHNS and CDR2 SASEGT come from the germline V gene.